This passage covers 21 T cell receptor beta chains from one sample sequenced in a study of CD8 T cells in Susac syndrome. Reverse transcription of roughly 0.45 to 1 ug RNA was performed with random hexamers. In TCRdb, the immunoSEQ multiplex PCR reads were re-called with MiXCR into one record per CDR3 protein. The data contain roughly 190,000 distinct CDR3 sequences, approximately 94% of them singletons. The material sequenced was CD4+ T cells from PBMCs. All receptors come from a human donor in good health.

The rearrangement joins TRBV3-1 to TRBJ2-3, with 8 bases that match TRBD2. There are 14 residues in the CDR3. The trim removed 3 bases at V and 4 bases at J, leaving 3 bases unmatched. CDR1 is LGHDT and CDR2 is YNNKEL in the germline V gene (reference sequence). CDR3 residues: CASSQTGGADTQYF. The CDR3 DNA sequence: TGTGCCAGCAGCCAGACGGGAGGGGCAGATACGCAGTATTTT.

The chain has TRBV30 and TRBJ2-3; D perhaps matches TRBD2 (5 bases). Between the trimmed V and J ends, which lost 2 bases and 2 bases, there was a span of 11 bases. This CDR3 comprises 14 residues. CDR1 is GTSNPN and CDR2 is SVGIG in the germline V gene (reference sequence). The CDR3 DNA is TGTGCCTGGAGTCGAGCGGAAAACACAGATACGCAGTATTTT. This translates into CAWSRAENTDTQYF.

The V gene is TRBV7-4, the J gene TRBJ2-1, with a tentative D call TRBD1 (5 bases). CDR3 length: 16 amino acids. V lost 1 base and J lost 4, with 14 bases in between. Germline V gene lookup returns CDR1 SGHVT and CDR2 SQSDAQ. The CDR3 sequence: CASSLVWTTLYNEQFF. The CDR3 DNA is TGTGCCAGCAGCTTAGTGTGGACAACTCTTTACAATGAGCAGTTCTTC.

The chain carries TRBV15 and TRBJ2-4, with a weak D call TRBD2 (5 bases). In germline, CDR1 is LNHNV, CDR2 YYDKDF (reference sequence). CDR3 length equals 13 residues. V was pared by 8 bases and J by 6 bases, with 14 bases between. The CDR3 sequence: CATSEAFVNIQYF. The CDR3, as DNA: TGTGCCACCTCGGAGGCCTTTGTAAACATTCAGTACTTC.

The chain employs TRBV20-1 and TRBJ1-2; possibly TRBD1 for D (5 bases). The germline V gene has CDR1 DFQATT and CDR2 SNEGSKA (reference sequence). The CDR3 totals 12 residues. Trimming took off 6 bases at V and 0 bases at J, with 8 bases between the two ends. CDR3 sequence reads: CSADSPNYGYTF. DNA of the CDR3: TGCAGTGCAGACAGCCCTAACTATGGCTACACCTTC.

V gene TRBV2 combines with J gene TRBJ2-7; the match to TRBD2 covers 7 bases. V trimming: 6 bases; J trimming: 7 bases; junction bases outside the gene matches: 12. Germline V gene sequence: CDR1 SNHLY, CDR2 FYNNEI. The length of the CDR3 is 14 residues. CDR3 region: CASSPLLREKEQYF. The CDR3 DNA reads as TGTGCCAGCAGCCCTCTTTTGCGGGAGAAAGAGCAGTACTTC.

This clonotype was counted once. This chain links TRBV30 with TRBJ1-5, with D possibly being TRBD1 (6 bases). Trimming pared 0 bases from V and 5 bases from J, leaving 14 bases between. The germline gives CDR1 GTSNPN, CDR2 SVGIG (reference sequence). The CDR3 extends over 15 amino acids. The CDR3, as DNA: TGTGCCTGGAGTGTAGGTGGGACACGGGATCAGCCCCAGCATTTT. It encodes CAWSVGGTRDQPQHF. The full variable domain, rest sourced from reference TRBV30 and TRBJ1-5, is SQTIHQWPATLVQPVGSPLSLECTVEGTSNPNLYWYRQAAGRGLQLLFYSVGIGQISSEVPQNLSASRPQDRQFILSSKKLLLSDSGFYLCAWSVGGTRDQPQHFGDGTRLSIL.

The rearrangement uses TRBV20-1 and TRBJ2-7, with TRBD2 as a possible D gene (5 bases). Germline V gene lookup returns CDR1 DFQATT and CDR2 SNEGSKA (reference sequence). This CDR3 has 12 residues. V lost 5 bases and J 2 bases, leaving 10 bases between the germline ends. The CDR3 reads CSAPDFTYEQYF. For the CDR3, the DNA is TGCAGTGCTCCGGACTTCACCTACGAGCAGTACTTC.

The CDR3 spells CASSQWPGQDYYEQYF. Written as DNA, the CDR3 is TGCGCCAGCAGCCAATGGCCAGGACAGGACTACTACGAGCAGTACTTC. The J gene is TRBJ2-7, the V gene TRBV4-3; D perhaps matches TRBD1 (7 bases). Per the germline V gene, CDR1 is LGHNA and CDR2 is YSLEER. Trimming stripped 2 bases from V and 3 bases from J, with 17 bases between. This CDR3 comprises 16 residues.

The rearrangement joins TRBV5-1 to TRBJ2-7; 9 bases align to TRBD2. The CDR3 consists of 16 residues. Germline lookup yields CDR1 SGHRS and CDR2 YFSETQ. Losses at the gene ends were 2 bases for V and 0 bases for J; bases not matched to a gene: 6. The chain's CDR3 is CASSLTVSGSSYEQYF. CDR3 sequence (DNA): TGCGCCAGCAGCTTAACCGTTAGCGGGAGCTCCTACGAGCAGTACTTC.

The J gene is TRBJ2-3, the V gene TRBV5-1, with a possible D match to TRBD2 (5 bases). Trimming took off 2 bases at V and 10 bases at J, with 11 bases between the two ends. The V gene's germline CDR1 is SGHRS and CDR2 YFSETQ. CDR3 length equals 12 residues. The CDR3 DNA reads TGCGCCAGCAGCTTAAGGTGGGAGTCGCAGTATTTT. Translation gives CASSLRWESQYF.

The rearrangement joins TRBV30 to TRBJ1-1; no clear D. From germline, CDR1 is GTSNPN and CDR2 SVGIG (reference sequence). V lost 3 bases and J lost 6, with 11 bases in between. This CDR3 has 12 residues. The CDR3 DNA is TGTGCCTGGAGCAGGACCGCTGCTGAAGCTTTCTTT. Its protein product is CAWSRTAAEAFF.

This clonotype is a singleton in its sample. V is TRBV18 and J is TRBJ2-7; 8 nucleotides agree with TRBD1. The germline CDR1 and CDR2 sequences are KGHSH and LQKENI. CDR3 length: 15 residues. The J segment lost 5 bases and the V segment lost 6 bases, leaving 12 bases of the junction unmatched. In DNA form, the CDR3 reads TGTGCCAGCTCCCCCCAGGGGGCCACTCCCCACGAGCAGTACTTC. Encoded protein: CASSPQGATPHEQYF.

The rearrangement links TRBV5-1 to TRBJ2-1, with no clear D. Per germline, CDR1 SGHRS and CDR2 YFSETQ. V was pared by 0 bases and J by 3 bases, with 4 bases between. CDR3 length: 13 amino acids. The CDR3 protein is CASSLGVYNEQFF. The CDR3 nucleotides read TGCGCCAGCAGCTTGGGGGTCTACAATGAGCAGTTCTTC.

The J gene is TRBJ2-1, the V gene TRBV29-1, with D maybe TRBD2 (5 bases). The CDR3 length is 13 residues. Trimming removed 7 bases from V and 6 bases from J, with 16 bases in between. Germline V CDR1 and CDR2: SQVTM, ANQGSEA. The CDR3 bases are TGCAGCGCTACCGAAAGGGCGGGCAATGAGCAGTTCTTC. This codes for CSATERAGNEQFF.

The chain uses TRBV6-2 or TRBV6-3 and TRBJ1-5; 9 bases map to TRBD1. The CDR3 consists of 15 residues. J was trimmed by 4 bases and V by 4 bases; bases with no gene match: 5. Germline-derived CDR1 and CDR2 are MNHEY and SVGEGT. CDR3 DNA: TGTGCCAGCAGTTGGGGACAGGGCGTTAATCAGCCCCAGCATTTT. It is translated as CASSWGQGVNQPQHF.

The rearrangement joins TRBV9 to TRBJ1-4; possibly TRBD1 for D (5 bases). V was pared by 3 bases and J by 6 bases, with 12 bases between. The V gene's germline CDR1 is SGDLS and CDR2 YYNGEE. The CDR3 has 14 amino acids. The CDR3 DNA reads TGTGCCAGCAGCGCCGACGGGACTCATGAAAAACTGTTTTTT. Amino acid sequence: CASSADGTHEKLFF.

The CDR3 loop reads CASSSGRATNEKLFF. CDR3 sequence (DNA): TGTGCCAGCAGCTCCGGGAGGGCAACTAATGAAAAACTGTTTTTT. The rearrangement uses TRBV9 and TRBJ1-4; no clear D gene. The CDR3 has 15 residues. Germline V gene sequence: CDR1 SGDLS, CDR2 YYNGEE. V was clipped by 4 bases and J by 0 bases, with 10 bases between them.

J is TRBJ1-2 and V is TRBV28; unclear D gene. The germline V gene encodes CDR1 MDHEN and CDR2 SYDVKM. The CDR3 contains 14 residues. Trimming took off 5 bases at V and 8 bases at J, with 18 bases between the two ends. The chain's CDR3 is CASSAIGSNGGYTF. As DNA, the CDR3 is TGTGCCAGCAGTGCAATCGGGTCCAATGGGGGCTACACCTTC.

J is TRBJ2-3 and V is TRBV28; 9 bases agree with TRBD1. Germline lookup yields CDR1 MDHEN and CDR2 SYDVKM. Losses at the gene ends were 6 bases for V and 5 bases for J; bases not matched to a gene: 3. This CDR3 has 13 amino acids. This chain's CDR3 is CASRDRGVDTQYF. In nucleotides, the CDR3 is TGTGCCAGCAGGGACAGGGGAGTAGATACGCAGTATTTT.

The V gene is TRBV30, the J gene TRBJ2-2; 7 nucleotides agree with TRBD1. The germline gives CDR1 GTSNPN, CDR2 SVGIG (reference sequence). This CDR3 comprises 15 residues. V lost 4 bases, J lost 4 bases, and 9 bases stayed unmatched. CDR3 coding DNA: TGTGCCTGGAATACAGGGGTCCTCACCACCGGGGAGCTGTTTTTT. Amino acids: CAWNTGVLTTGELFF.